Described below is a single T cell receptor beta chain sequence and its context. The germline CDR1 and CDR2 sequences are MNHEY and SMNVEV (reference sequence). This CDR3 spans 15 amino acids. The ends lost 5 bases at V and 8 bases at J; junction bases unmatched: 8. These data belong to a study of human T cells and chemical hapten exposure. TCRdb re-analysed the RACE reads in MiXCR, keeping a single row per CDR3 protein. Of over 130,000 distinct CDR3 sequences listed, about 11% are singletons. Described time point: patch test 2, 6 weeks after DPC sensitization. Regarding treatment: therapeutic diphenylcyclopropenone sensitization with weekly scalp DPC.

The chain has TRBV27 and TRBJ1-6; 8 positions match TRBD1. This receptor was identified in a woman aged 45-59 years with alopecia areata. Some clones in this sample may be carry-over from other donors' samples. Sequencing used whole blood, obtained in connection with sensitization to the hapten diphenylcyclopropenone (DPC). The CDR3 region has the DNA TGTGCCAGCAGTATCCGACAGGGGACTTATTCACCCCTCCACTTT. Its protein is CASSIRQGTYSPLHF.